The T cell receptor beta chain described here comes from a study of post-analysis software for immune sequencing data. Across the study: Included courses were relapsing-remitting and secondary progressive multiple sclerosis; progressive-relapsing multiple sclerosis was also included. Study-level points and caveats: Strong co-clustering by F measure was seen for same-batch samples. Multiple sclerosis patients had significantly lower normalized Chao1 diversity than controls. Controls showed lower frequencies than patients for five or six TRBV segments, and TRBV5-6, TRBV5-1 and TRBV20-1 were among these.

Germline CDR1 reads SGHRS; CDR2 reads YFSETQ. The CDR3 totals 16 residues. V lost 4 bases and J lost 6, with 23 bases in between. In regard to this clonotype: Its antigen is unidentified.

Prepared libraries of TCR beta cDNA carried unique molecular identifiers. The T cell input of about 0.85 to 10 million gave around 450,000 cDNA molecules. TCRdb ran MiXCR on the PCR reads and lists one entry per CDR3 protein. The sample records hundreds of thousands of distinct CDR3 sequences, approximately 60% being singletons. The sequence derives from a girl aged 2-10 years with multiple sclerosis. V is TRBV5-1 and J is TRBJ2-7; D possibly matches TRBD1 or TRBD2 (5 bases each). Sequenced material: blood. Here the CDR3 DNA reads TGCGCCAGCAGCCCTGGCACGGGGCCGACCGTGGGCGAGCAGTACTTC. Protein sequence: CASSPGTGPTVGEQYF.